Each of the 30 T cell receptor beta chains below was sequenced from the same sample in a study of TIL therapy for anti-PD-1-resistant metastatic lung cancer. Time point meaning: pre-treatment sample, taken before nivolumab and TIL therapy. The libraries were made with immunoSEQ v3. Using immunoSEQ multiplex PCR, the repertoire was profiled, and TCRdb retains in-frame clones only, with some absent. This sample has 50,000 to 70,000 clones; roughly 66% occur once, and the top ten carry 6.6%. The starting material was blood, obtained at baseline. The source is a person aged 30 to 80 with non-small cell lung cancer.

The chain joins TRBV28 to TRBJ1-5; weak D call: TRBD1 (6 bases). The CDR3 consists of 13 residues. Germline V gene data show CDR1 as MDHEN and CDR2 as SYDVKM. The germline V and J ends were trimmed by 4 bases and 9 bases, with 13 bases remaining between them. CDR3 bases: TGTGCCAGCAGTTCCGGGACACGTCGGCCCCAGCATTTT. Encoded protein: CASSSGTRRPQHF.

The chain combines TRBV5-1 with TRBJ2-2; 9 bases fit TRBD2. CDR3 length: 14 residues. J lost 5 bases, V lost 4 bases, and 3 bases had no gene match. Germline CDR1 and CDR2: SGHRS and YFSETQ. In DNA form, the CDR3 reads TGCGCCAGCAGCGGGACTAGCTTGACCGGGGAGCTGTTTTTT. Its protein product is CASSGTSLTGELFF.

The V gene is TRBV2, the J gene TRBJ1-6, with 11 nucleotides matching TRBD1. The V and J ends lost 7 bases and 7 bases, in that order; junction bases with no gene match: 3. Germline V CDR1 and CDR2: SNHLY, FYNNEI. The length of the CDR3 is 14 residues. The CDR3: CASTRDRGNSPLHF. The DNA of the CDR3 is TGTGCCAGCACCCGGGACAGGGGGAATTCACCCCTCCACTTT.

The CDR3 DNA sequence: TGTGCCAGCAGCTTAAACGTGAACACTGAAGCTTTCTTT. Protein sequence: CASSLNVNTEAFF. J is TRBJ1-1 and V is TRBV7-8, with D unclear. CDR3 length equals 13 residues. Trimming took 2 bases from V and 0 from J, leaving 4 bases between them. Per the germline V gene, CDR1 is SGHVS and CDR2 is FQNEAQ.

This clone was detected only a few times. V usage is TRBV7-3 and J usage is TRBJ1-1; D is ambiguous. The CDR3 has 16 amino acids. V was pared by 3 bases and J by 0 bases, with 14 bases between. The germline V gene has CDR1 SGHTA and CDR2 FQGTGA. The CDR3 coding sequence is TGTGCCAGCAGCTTGTCGACCGGACTGATGAACACTGAAGCTTTCTTT. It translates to CASSLSTGLMNTEAFF. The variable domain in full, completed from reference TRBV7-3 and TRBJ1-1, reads GAGVSQTPSNKVTEKGKYVELRCDPISGHTALYWYRQSLGQGPEFLIYFQGTGAADDSGLPNDRFFAVRPEGSVSTLKIQRTERGDSAVYLCASSLSTGLMNTEAFFGQGTRLTVV.

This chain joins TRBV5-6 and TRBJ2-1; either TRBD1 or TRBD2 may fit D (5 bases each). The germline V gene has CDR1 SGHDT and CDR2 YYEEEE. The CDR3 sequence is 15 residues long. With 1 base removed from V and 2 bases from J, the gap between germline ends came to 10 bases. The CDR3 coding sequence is TGTGCCAGCAGCTTGTTCGGGACCCCCTACAATGAGCAGTTCTTC. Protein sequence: CASSLFGTPYNEQFF.

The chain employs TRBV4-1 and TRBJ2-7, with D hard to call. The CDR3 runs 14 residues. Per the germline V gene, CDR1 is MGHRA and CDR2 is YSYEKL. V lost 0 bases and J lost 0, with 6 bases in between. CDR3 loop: CASSQDLSSYEQYF. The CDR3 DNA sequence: TGCGCCAGCAGCCAAGATTTAAGCTCCTACGAGCAGTACTTC.

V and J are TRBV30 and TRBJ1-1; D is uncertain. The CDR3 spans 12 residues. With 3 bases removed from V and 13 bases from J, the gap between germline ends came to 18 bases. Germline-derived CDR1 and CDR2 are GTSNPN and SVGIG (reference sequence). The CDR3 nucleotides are TGTGCCTGGAGCCTAGGCCGGACGATGGTTTTCTTT. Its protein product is CAWSLGRTMVFF.

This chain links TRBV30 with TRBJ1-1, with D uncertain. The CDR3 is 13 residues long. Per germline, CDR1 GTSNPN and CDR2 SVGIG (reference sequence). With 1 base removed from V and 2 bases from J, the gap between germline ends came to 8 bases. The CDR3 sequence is CAWSGNRNTEAFF. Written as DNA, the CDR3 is TGTGCCTGGAGTGGTAACAGAAACACTGAAGCTTTCTTT.

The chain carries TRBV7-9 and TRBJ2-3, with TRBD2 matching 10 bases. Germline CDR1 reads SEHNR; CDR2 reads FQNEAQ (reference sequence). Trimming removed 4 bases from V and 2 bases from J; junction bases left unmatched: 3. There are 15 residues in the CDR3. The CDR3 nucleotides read TGTGCCAGCAGCTCGACTAGCGGGTACACAGATACGCAGTATTTT. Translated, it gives CASSSTSGYTDTQYF.

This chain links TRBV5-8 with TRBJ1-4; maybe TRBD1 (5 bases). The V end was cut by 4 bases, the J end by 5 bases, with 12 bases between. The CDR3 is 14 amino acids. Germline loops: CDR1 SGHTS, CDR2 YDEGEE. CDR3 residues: CASSPRGVNEKLFF. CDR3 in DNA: TGTGCCAGCAGCCCACGGGGGGTGAATGAAAAACTGTTTTTT.

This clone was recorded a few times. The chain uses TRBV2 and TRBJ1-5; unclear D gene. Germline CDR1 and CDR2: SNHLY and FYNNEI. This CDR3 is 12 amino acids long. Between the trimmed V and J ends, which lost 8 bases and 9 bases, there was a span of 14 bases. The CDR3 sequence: CASGLASVPQHF. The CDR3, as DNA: TGTGCCAGCGGTTTAGCGTCGGTGCCCCAGCATTTT.

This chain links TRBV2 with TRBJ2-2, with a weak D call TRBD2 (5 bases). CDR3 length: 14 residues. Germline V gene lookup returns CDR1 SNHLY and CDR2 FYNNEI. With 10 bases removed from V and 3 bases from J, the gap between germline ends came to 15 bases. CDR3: CAIGRDGDTGELFF. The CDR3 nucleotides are TGTGCCATCGGCCGGGATGGGGACACCGGGGAGCTGTTTTTT.

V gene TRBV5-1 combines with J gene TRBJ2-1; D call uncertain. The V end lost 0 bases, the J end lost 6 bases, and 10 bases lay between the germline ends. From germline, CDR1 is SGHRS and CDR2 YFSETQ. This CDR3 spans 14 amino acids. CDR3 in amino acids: CASSLANIVNEQFF. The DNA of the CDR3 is TGCGCCAGCAGCTTGGCCAACATAGTCAATGAGCAGTTCTTC.

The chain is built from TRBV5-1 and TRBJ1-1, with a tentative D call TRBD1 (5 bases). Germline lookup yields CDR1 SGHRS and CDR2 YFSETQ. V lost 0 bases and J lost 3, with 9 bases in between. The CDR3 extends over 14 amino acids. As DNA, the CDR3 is TGCGCCAGCAGCTTGGATGCGGGGGACACTGAAGCTTTCTTT. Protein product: CASSLDAGDTEAFF.

CDR3 residues: CASSSDRGRPYGYTF. The CDR3 DNA sequence: TGCGCCAGCAGCTCGGACAGGGGGCGACCCTATGGCTACACCTTC. The chain uses TRBV10-1 and TRBJ1-2; 11 bases agree with TRBD1. This CDR3 has 15 amino acids. Losses at the gene ends were 6 bases for V and 4 bases for J; bases not matched to a gene: 7. CDR1 WNHNN and CDR2 SYGVQD come from the germline V gene (reference sequence).

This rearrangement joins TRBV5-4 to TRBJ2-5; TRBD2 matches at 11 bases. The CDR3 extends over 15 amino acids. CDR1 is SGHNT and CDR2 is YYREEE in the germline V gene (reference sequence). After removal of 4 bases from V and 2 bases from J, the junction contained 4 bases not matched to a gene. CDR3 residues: CASSAGTSGQETQYF. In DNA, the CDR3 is TGTGCCAGCAGCGCGGGGACTAGCGGTCAAGAGACCCAGTACTTC.

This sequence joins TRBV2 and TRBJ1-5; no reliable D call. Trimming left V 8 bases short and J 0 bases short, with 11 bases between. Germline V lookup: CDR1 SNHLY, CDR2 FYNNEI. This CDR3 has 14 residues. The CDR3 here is CASQSSYSNQPQHF. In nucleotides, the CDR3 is TGTGCCAGCCAGTCCTCGTATAGCAATCAGCCCCAGCATTTT.

CDR3 sequence reads: CASSLWGARTETQYF. The CDR3 nucleotides are TGCGCCAGCAGCCTATGGGGGGCCAGAACGGAGACCCAGTACTTC. The chain recombines TRBV4-1 with TRBJ2-5; D is perhaps TRBD1 or TRBD2 (6 bases each). Trimming pared 4 bases from V and 5 bases from J, leaving 17 bases between. This CDR3 has 15 residues. Germline lookup yields CDR1 MGHRA and CDR2 YSYEKL.

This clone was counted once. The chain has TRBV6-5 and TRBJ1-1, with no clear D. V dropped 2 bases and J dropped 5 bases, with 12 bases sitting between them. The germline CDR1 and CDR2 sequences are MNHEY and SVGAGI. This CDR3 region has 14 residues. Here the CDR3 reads CASSYLGPGTEAFF. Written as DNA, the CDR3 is TGTGCCAGCAGTTACCTGGGCCCGGGGACTGAAGCTTTCTTT.

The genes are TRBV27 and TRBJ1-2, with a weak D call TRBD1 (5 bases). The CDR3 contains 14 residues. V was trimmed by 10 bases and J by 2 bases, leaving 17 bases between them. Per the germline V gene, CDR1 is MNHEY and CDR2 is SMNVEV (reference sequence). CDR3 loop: CATKETRENYGYTF. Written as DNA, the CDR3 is TGTGCCACGAAAGAAACCAGGGAAAACTATGGCTACACCTTC.

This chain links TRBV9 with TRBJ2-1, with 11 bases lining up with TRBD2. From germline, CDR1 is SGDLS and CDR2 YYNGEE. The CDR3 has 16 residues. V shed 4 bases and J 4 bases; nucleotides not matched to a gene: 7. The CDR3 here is CASSFTGTSGYNEQFF. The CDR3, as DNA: TGTGCCAGCAGCTTTACCGGGACTAGCGGATACAATGAGCAGTTCTTC.

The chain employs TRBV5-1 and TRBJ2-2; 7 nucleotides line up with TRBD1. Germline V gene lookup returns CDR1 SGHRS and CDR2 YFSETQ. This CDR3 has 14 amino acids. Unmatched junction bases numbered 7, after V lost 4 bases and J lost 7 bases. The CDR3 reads CASSPADRDGELFF. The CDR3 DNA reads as TGCGCCAGCAGCCCGGCAGACAGGGACGGGGAGCTGTTTTTT.

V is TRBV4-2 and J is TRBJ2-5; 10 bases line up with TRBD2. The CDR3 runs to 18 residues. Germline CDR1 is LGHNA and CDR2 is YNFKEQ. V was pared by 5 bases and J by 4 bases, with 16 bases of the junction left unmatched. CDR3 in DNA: TGTGCCAGCAGCTCCGGGACTAGCGCCTCCCGGGCCCGAGAGACCCAGTACTTC. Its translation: CASSSGTSASRARETQYF.

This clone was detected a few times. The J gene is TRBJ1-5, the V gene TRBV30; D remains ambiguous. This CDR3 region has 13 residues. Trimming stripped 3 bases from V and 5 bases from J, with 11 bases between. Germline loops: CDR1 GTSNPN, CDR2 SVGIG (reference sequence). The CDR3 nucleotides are TGTGCCTGGAGCTCCCGCGGGGATCAGCCCCAGCATTTT. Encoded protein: CAWSSRGDQPQHF.

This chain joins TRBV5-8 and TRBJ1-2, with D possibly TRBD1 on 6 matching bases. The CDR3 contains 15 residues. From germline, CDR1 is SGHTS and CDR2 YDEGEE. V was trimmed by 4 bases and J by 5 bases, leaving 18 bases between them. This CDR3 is CASSPSPTGFYGYTF. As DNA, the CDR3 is TGTGCCAGCAGCCCTTCCCCGACAGGTTTTTATGGCTACACCTTC.

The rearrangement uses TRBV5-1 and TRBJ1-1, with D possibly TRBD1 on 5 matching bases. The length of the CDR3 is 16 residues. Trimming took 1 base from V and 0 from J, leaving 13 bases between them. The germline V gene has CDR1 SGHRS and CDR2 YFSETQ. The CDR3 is CASSLTGGAMNTEAFF. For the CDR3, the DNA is TGCGCCAGCAGCTTGACGGGTGGGGCTATGAACACTGAAGCTTTCTTT.

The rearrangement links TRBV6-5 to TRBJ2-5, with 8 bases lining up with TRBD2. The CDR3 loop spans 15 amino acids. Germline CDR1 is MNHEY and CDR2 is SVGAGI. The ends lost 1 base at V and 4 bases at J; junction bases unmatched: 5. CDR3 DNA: TGTGCCAGCAGTTACTGGGGAGCGGGGGCAGAGACCCAGTACTTC. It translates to CASSYWGAGAETQYF.

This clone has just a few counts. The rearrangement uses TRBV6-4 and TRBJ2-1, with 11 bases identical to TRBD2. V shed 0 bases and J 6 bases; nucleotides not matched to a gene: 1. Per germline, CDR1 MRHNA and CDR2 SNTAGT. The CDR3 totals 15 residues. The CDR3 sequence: CASSDSSGGANEQFF. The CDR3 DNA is TGTGCCAGCAGTGACTCTAGCGGGGGGGCCAATGAGCAGTTCTTC.

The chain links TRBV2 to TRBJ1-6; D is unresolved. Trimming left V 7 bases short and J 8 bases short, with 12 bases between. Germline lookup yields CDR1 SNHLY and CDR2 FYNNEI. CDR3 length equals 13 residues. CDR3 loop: CASMREADSPLHF. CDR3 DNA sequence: TGTGCCAGCATGAGGGAAGCCGATTCACCCCTCCACTTT.